A single sample is the source of the 17 T cell receptor beta chains below, sequenced in a study of blood T cells in healthy people across ages. Combining a sample-barcoded 5' primer with a J-beta primer mix, a second PCR ran for about 7 to 11 cycles. TCRdb reprocessed the 5' RACE reads with MiXCR, giving one entry per CDR3 protein. The sample lists roughly 2 million distinct CDR3 sequences, around 48% seen once, with less than 2.5% in the top ten. Input material: blood. These receptors all stem from a woman aged 40-49 years in good health.

V and J are TRBV3-1 and TRBJ1-5; D is unclear. V gave up 4 bases and J gave up 0 bases, with 13 bases separating them. Germline CDR1 LGHDT, CDR2 YNNKEL (reference sequence). The CDR3 is 16 residues long. The CDR3 is CASSPAGSYSNQPQHF. In DNA form, the CDR3 reads TGTGCCAGCAGCCCCGCTGGATCATATAGCAATCAGCCCCAGCATTTT.

The chain joins TRBV3-1 to TRBJ1-6; D uncertain. Trimming cost V 0 bases and J 9 bases, with 6 bases left between them. Germline V gene data show CDR1 as LGHDT and CDR2 as YNNKEL (reference sequence). The CDR3 has 13 residues. CDR3 region: CASSQDQSSPLHF. DNA for the CDR3: TGTGCCAGCAGCCAAGATCAATCTTCACCCCTCCACTTT. Looking up the rest from reference TRBV3-1 and TRBJ1-6 gives the full variable domain: DTAVSQTPKYLVTQMGNDKSIKCEQNLGHDTMYWYKQDSKKFLKIMFSYNNKELIINETVPNRFSPKSPDKAHLNLHINSLELGDSAVYFCASSQDQSSPLHFGNGTRLTVT.

The V and J genes are TRBV7-2 and TRBJ2-3, with D perhaps matching TRBD2 (6 bases). The CDR3 sequence is 16 residues long. Germline V lookup: CDR1 SGHTA, CDR2 FQGNSA. Trimming removed 5 bases at V and 5 bases at J, with 20 bases between. CDR3 in amino acids: CASSKAGRRGGDTQYF. The CDR3 region has the DNA TGTGCCAGCAGCAAAGCCGGGAGAAGGGGTGGAGATACGCAGTATTTT.

With regard to this clonotype: Mismatch with germline at one junction end may stem from a read error. This chain joins TRBV7-6 and TRBJ2-7; tentatively, D is TRBD1 (6 bases). Germline CDR1 is SGHVS and CDR2 is FNYEAQ. This CDR3 spans 16 amino acids. The CDR3 DNA is TGTGACAGCAGCTCACAGGGTTCCTCTATACTGGGCGAGCAGTACTTC. Residues: CDSSSQGSSILGEQYF.

The genes are TRBV12-3 or TRBV12-4 and TRBJ2-4, with 8 bases that match TRBD2. Losses at the gene ends were 5 bases for V and 15 bases for J; bases not matched to a gene: 21. The length of the CDR3 is 16 residues. In nucleotides, the CDR3 is TGTGCCAGCAGTAAAGACGGGGGGGCCGGGTTAGAGACCCGGTACTTC. Its translation is CASSKDGGAGLETRYF.

The genes are TRBV18 and TRBJ2-1; TRBD1 aligns across 10 bases. The CDR3 covers 14 residues. Trimming cost V 6 bases and J 8 bases; bases outside gene matches: 7. Germline V gene lookup returns CDR1 KGHSH and CDR2 LQKENI. The CDR3 sequence: CASSQGDRGDEQFF. The CDR3 nucleotides read TGTGCCAGCTCTCAAGGGGACAGGGGTGATGAGCAGTTCTTC.

This clonotype was seen a handful of times. The chain recombines TRBV7-9 with TRBJ2-4; D ambiguous. The J call is uncertain, as TRBJ2-7 better fits the DNA end. CDR1 SEHNR and CDR2 FQNEAQ come from the germline V gene (reference sequence). The CDR3 runs 15 residues. The chain's CDR3 is CASSLDGLGSDEQYF. The CDR3 nucleotides are TGTGCCAGCAGCTTAGATGGGCTGGGTTCCGACGAGCAGTACTTC.

The chain uses TRBV4-1 and TRBJ2-4; D assignment may be TRBD1 or TRBD2 (5 bases each). Germline assignment: CDR1 MGHRA and CDR2 YSYEKL. This CDR3 contains 16 residues. Trimming removed 1 base at V and 6 bases at J, with 16 bases between. CDR3 sequence: CASSQGLQGRGNIQYF. The CDR3 DNA sequence: TGCGCCAGCAGCCAAGGGCTTCAGGGACGCGGAAACATTCAGTACTTC.

The CDR3 loop is CASSLEGASGTYEQYF. CDR3 in DNA: TGTGCCAGCAGCTTAGAAGGGGCTAGCGGAACCTACGAGCAGTACTTC. The rearrangement links TRBV7-2 to TRBJ2-7, with 7 positions matching TRBD2. The CDR3 loop spans 16 amino acids. V lost 1 base to trimming and J lost 2 bases; unmatched junction nucleotides: 8. Germline CDR1 SGHTA, CDR2 FQGNSA.

This rearrangement joins TRBV7-2 to TRBJ2-5; D unclear. The germline CDR1 and CDR2 sequences are SGHTA and FQGNSA. The CDR3 runs to 14 residues. V shed 2 bases and J shed 1 base, with 8 bases lying between them. The CDR3 reads CASSLNAGQETQYF. The CDR3 nucleotides read TGTGCCAGCAGCTTAAACGCCGGCCAAGAGACCCAGTACTTC.

This clonotype has just a few counts. This chain joins TRBV7-9 and TRBJ1-6; a possible D gene is TRBD1 (5 bases). Trimming pared 5 bases from V and 6 bases from J, leaving 8 bases between. The CDR3 consists of 13 residues. In germline, CDR1 is SEHNR, CDR2 FQNEAQ (reference sequence). The CDR3 DNA follows: TGTGCCAGCAGCGGGGGTCCTAATTCACCCCTCCACTTT. This encodes CASSGGPNSPLHF.

This clonotype was seen only once. The chain employs TRBV20-1 and TRBJ2-7; D is ambiguous. The CDR3 has 14 amino acids. Per germline, CDR1 DFQATT and CDR2 SNEGSKA (reference sequence). V gave up 0 bases and J gave up 7 bases, with 16 bases separating them. The CDR3 protein is CSARDQQPYNEQYF. The CDR3 coding sequence is TGCAGTGCTAGAGATCAACAGCCATACAATGAGCAGTACTTC.

V and J are TRBV4-1 and TRBJ2-1; D tentatively reads TRBD1 or TRBD2 (5 bases each). The CDR3 covers 16 residues. V lost 0 bases, J lost 10 bases, and 19 bases lay in between. Germline V CDR1 and CDR2: MGHRA, YSYEKL. The CDR3 loop is CASSQEWWDPIGEQFF. For the CDR3, the DNA is TGCGCCAGCAGCCAAGAATGGTGGGACCCCATTGGGGAGCAGTTCTTC.

The gene calls are TRBV9 and TRBJ2-1, with 9 bases that match TRBD1. The CDR3 is 14 amino acids. Losses at the gene ends were 1 base for V and 8 bases for J; bases not matched to a gene: 4. CDR1 is SGDLS and CDR2 is YYNGEE in the germline V gene. The CDR3 is CASSVNRGQDEQFF. The CDR3 coding sequence is TGTGCCAGCAGCGTAAACAGGGGGCAGGATGAGCAGTTCTTC.

V usage is TRBV20-1 and J usage is TRBJ2-5; 8 bases match TRBD2. The germline CDR1 and CDR2 sequences are DFQATT and SNEGSKA (reference sequence). The length of the CDR3 is 16 residues. V was clipped by 6 bases and J by 2 bases; unmatched bases: 14. The CDR3 region is CSAPRGGGSPQETQYF. Here the CDR3 DNA reads TGCAGTGCCCCCCGGGGGGGAGGGAGCCCTCAAGAGACCCAGTACTTC.

The rearrangement joins TRBV18 to TRBJ2-1; TRBD2 matches at 11 bases. Per the germline V gene, CDR1 is KGHSH and CDR2 is LQKENI. The CDR3 length is 16 residues. The V and J ends lost 4 bases and 8 bases, in that order; junction bases with no gene match: 10. DNA of the CDR3: TGTGCCAGCTCACGGCGAACTAGCGGGGGCCGGGATGAGCAGTTCTTC. Its protein product is CASSRRTSGGRDEQFF.

This clonotype was picked up one time. The chain links TRBV29-1 to TRBJ2-1; 10 bases line up with TRBD1. Germline CDR1 reads SQVTM; CDR2 reads ANQGSEA. J lost 3 bases, V lost 1 base, and 3 bases had no gene match. This CDR3 has 15 residues. Written as DNA, the CDR3 is TGCAGCGTTGAAGGGGGGACAGGGGTCTACAATGAGCAGTTCTTC. Translated: CSVEGGTGVYNEQFF.